This T cell receptor beta chain is drawn from a study of technical replicates of blood from a few donors (dated by TCRdb to between 2016 and 2019). Remarks on this clone: Its target antigen remains unknown. The sample holds no much larger clone one base away, and base qualities are not on file.

The germline V gene supplies CDR1 KGHSH and CDR2 LQKENI. At the junction V is shortened by 6 bases and J by 0 bases; bases outside the gene matches: 9. The CDR3, cysteine through phenylalanine, is 18 amino acids long. Left in the record is the CDR3 DNA by itself, 54 bases read in frame from the first base. Receptor libraries were prepared by the immunoSEQ multiplex PCR assay. In TCRdb, the immuneACCESS table is reduced to in-frame sequences with V and J assigned. These tables do not hold every clone; where another copy was compared, an unresolved V gene accounts for under half, and the others remain unexplained. The sample records 80,000 to 100,000 clones, approximately 90% of which are singletons. The ten largest clonotypes hold roughly 0.27% of the sample.

This sequence was found in a human donor in good health. This receptor chain uses TRBV18 and TRBJ2-6, with 9 bases aligning to TRBD1. The sequencing sample was made of T cells isolated from PBMCs. The CDR3: CASSPTTGGPSGANVLTF. The DNA sequence reads TGTGCCAGCTCGCCTACGACAGGGGGTCCCTCTGGGGCCAACGTCCTGACTTTC.